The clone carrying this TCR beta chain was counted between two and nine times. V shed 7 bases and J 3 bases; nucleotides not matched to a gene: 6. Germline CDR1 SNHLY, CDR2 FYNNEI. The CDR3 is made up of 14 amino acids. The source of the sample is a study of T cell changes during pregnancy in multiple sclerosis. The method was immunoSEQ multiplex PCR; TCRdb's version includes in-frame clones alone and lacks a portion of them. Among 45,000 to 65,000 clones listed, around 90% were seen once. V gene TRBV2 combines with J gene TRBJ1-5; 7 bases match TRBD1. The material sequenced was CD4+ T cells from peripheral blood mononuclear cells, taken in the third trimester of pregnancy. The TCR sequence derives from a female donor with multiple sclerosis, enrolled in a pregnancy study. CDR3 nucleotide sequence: TGTGCCAGCACTTGGGACAGTTTCAATCAGCCCCAGCATTTT. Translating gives CASTWDSFNQPQHF.